Following are 6 T cell receptor beta chains from one sample sequenced in a study of blood T cell repertoires in COVID-19. Generated by immunoSEQ multiplex PCR, the TCRdb table keeps only in-frame clones and is missing some. The table shows 28,000 or so clones, with about 88% occurring only once. Sequences were obtained from peripheral blood. Every receptor here comes from a woman aged 45-65 years with active COVID-19.

This chain joins TRBV15 and TRBJ1-4; D is uncertain. The CDR3 spans 16 residues. The germline CDR1 and CDR2 sequences are LNHNV and YYDKDF (reference sequence). Trimming cost V 3 bases and J 0 bases, with 11 bases left between them. The DNA of the CDR3 is TGTGCCACCAGCAGGGAGTATCTCGCAACTAATGAAAAACTGTTTTTT. The encoded protein is CATSREYLATNEKLFF. The full variable domain, rest sourced from reference TRBV15 and TRBJ1-4, is DAMVIQNPRYQVTQFGKPVTLSCSQTLNHNVMYWYQQKSSQAPKLLFHYYDKDFNNEADTPDNFQSRRPNTSFCFLDIRSPGLGDTAMYLCATSREYLATNEKLFFGSGTQLSVL.

DNA for the CDR3: TGTGCCAGCAGCTTATATTCGGGCACAGATACGCAGTATTTT. Translating it yields CASSLYSGTDTQYF. This sequence joins TRBV7-3 and TRBJ2-3; no definite D call. The CDR3 contains 14 residues. CDR1 is SGHTA and CDR2 is FQGTGA in the germline V gene. Trimming removed 2 bases at V and 1 base at J, with 7 bases between. The variable domain in full, with the rest retrieved from reference TRBV7-3 and TRBJ2-3, is GAGVSQTPSNKVTEKGKYVELRCDPISGHTALYWYRQSLGQGPEFLIYFQGTGAADDSGLPNDRFFAVRPEGSVSTLKIQRTERGDSAVYLCASSLYSGTDTQYFGPGTRLTVL.

The chain uses TRBV9 and TRBJ1-2; a weak D match, TRBD1 (5 bases). In germline, CDR1 is SGDLS, CDR2 YYNGEE. The CDR3 covers 14 residues. V was shortened by 5 bases and J by 7 bases, with 18 bases between the two germline ends. CDR3 nucleotide sequence: TGTGCCAGCAGTCAAGAACCGGGGGGAAGTGGCTACACCTTC. The encoded protein is CASSQEPGGSGYTF. The complete variable domain, with remaining parts taken from reference TRBV9 and TRBJ1-2, reads DSGVTQTPKHLITATGQRVTLRCSPRSGDLSVYWYQQSLDQGLQFLIQYYNGEERAKGNILERFSAQQFPDLHSELNLSSLELGDSALYFCASSQEPGGSGYTFGSGTRLTVV.

The chain combines TRBV7-8 with TRBJ2-3, with TRBD2 identical over 13 bases. V was pared by 5 bases and J by 4 bases, with 3 bases of the junction left unmatched. The CDR3 is 15 residues long. Per the germline V gene, CDR1 is SGHVS and CDR2 is FQNEAQ. Here the CDR3 DNA reads TGTGCCAGCAGCGTGACTAGCGGGAGGTCAGATACGCAGTATTTT. Its translation is CASSVTSGRSDTQYF.

Here the CDR3 DNA reads TGTGCCAGCAGTCGGACAGGGGTCATGAACACTGAAGCTTTCTTT. This codes for CASSRTGVMNTEAFF. The V call is TRBV6-5, the J call TRBJ1-1; 9 bases match TRBD1. V trimming: 5 bases; J trimming: 0 bases; junction bases outside the gene matches: 4. The CDR3 has 15 amino acids. Germline V gives CDR1 MNHEY, CDR2 SVGAGI.

This clone showed up just a few times. The CDR3 DNA follows: TGTGCCAGCAGCCACCCCGGACAGGGGGGTTCCGACGAGCAGTACTTC. Its translation is CASSHPGQGGSDEQYF. The chain employs TRBV4-2 and TRBJ2-7; 10 nucleotides match TRBD1. The germline CDR1 and CDR2 sequences are LGHNA and YNFKEQ. Trimming cost V 3 bases and J 5 bases; bases outside gene matches: 10. This CDR3 comprises 16 residues.